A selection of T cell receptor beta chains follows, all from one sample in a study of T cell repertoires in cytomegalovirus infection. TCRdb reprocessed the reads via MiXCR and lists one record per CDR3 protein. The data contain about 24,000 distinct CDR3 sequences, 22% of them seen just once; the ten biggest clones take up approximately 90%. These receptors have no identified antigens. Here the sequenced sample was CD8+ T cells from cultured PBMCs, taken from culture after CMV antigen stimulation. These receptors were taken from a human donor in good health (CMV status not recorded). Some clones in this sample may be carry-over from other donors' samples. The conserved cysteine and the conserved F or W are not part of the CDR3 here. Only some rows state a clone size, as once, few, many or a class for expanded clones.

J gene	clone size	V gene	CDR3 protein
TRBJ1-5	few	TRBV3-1	ASSQSRNRDGVPDRPQH
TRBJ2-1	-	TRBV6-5	ASSYSSGKQQF
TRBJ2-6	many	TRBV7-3	ASSLGRGAGANVLT
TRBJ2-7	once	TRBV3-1	ASSQGGLDYEQY
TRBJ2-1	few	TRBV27	ASSFLLGGAYNEQF
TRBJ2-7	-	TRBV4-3	ASSLRRGGQGILEDEQY
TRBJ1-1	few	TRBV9	ASSVVQGWTEAF
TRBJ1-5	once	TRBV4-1	ASSPGPRFNQPQH
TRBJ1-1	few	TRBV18	ASSRDVAGSWDTEAF
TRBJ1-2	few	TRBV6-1	ASSGHTGSWRTYGYT
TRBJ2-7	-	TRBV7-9	ASSSTEYEQY
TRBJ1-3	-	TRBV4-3	ASQDLSSGNTIY
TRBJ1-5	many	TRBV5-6	ASSLGTGELTQD
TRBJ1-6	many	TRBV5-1	ASSSAGGYSPLH
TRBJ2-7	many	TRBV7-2	ASSSYASYEQY
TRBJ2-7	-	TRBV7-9	ASSLPGGGLSEQY
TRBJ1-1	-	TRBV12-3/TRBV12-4	ASSWVQTEAF
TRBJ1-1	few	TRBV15	ATKLDRRNTEAF
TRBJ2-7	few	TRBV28	ASYAQSYEQY
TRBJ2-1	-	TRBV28	ASRAWDSRYNEQF
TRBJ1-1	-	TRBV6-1	ASSYAYTEAF
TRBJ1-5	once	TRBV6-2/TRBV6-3	ASSYSPRNQPQH
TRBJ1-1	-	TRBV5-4	ASSPPGVNTEAF
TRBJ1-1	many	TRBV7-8	ASGTTLNTEAF
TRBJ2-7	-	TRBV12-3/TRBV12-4	ASRQGHEQY
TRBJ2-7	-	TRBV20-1	SASGLAGSSYEQY
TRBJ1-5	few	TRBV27	ASSPLSGNQPQH
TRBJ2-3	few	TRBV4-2	ASSQGVGGADTQY
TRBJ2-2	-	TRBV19	ASSIDSSRGTGELF
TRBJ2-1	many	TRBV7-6	ASSPFIHGLAPNEQF
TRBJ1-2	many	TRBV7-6	ASSPGEGGYT
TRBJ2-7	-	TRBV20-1	SAREGGHYEQY
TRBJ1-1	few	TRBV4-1	ASSQVGENTEAF
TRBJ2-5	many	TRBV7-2	ASSLGNSGGARETQY
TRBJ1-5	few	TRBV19	ASSIPPGGQPQH
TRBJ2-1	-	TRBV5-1	ASSPRGGNEQF
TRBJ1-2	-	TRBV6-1	ASAEGAKGYT
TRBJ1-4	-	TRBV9	ASSVQGFLGEKLF
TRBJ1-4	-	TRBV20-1	SARHDDSVGGDRLF
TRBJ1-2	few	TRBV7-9	ASSLFASVGFGYT
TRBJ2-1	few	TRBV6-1	ASRWGEPYNEQF
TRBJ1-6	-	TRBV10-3	AISDRGRSYNSPLH
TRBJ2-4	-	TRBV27	ASSLSPKNIQY
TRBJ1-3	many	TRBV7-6	ASSLAQAGPGNTIY
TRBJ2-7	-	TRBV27	ASSFRTHDIDEQY
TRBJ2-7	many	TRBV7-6	ASRSGQGDYEQY
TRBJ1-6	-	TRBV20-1	SALLGTSYNSPLH
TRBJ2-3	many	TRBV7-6	ASSLGNRGAFTDTQY
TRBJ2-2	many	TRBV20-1	SAQPITHTGELF
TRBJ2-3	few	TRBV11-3	ASSYEGSGTDTQY
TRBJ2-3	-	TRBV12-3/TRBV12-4	ASTDLLGRDTQY
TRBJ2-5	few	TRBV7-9	ASSRRDSGETQY
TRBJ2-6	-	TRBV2	ASSAGPLSGANVLT
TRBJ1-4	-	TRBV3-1	ASSQAGGSVEKLF
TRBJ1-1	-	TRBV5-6	ASSGRRGSWSSNTEAF
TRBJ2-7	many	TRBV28	ASSLQGGGVYEQY
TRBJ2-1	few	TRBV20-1	SAIGASGAGNEQF